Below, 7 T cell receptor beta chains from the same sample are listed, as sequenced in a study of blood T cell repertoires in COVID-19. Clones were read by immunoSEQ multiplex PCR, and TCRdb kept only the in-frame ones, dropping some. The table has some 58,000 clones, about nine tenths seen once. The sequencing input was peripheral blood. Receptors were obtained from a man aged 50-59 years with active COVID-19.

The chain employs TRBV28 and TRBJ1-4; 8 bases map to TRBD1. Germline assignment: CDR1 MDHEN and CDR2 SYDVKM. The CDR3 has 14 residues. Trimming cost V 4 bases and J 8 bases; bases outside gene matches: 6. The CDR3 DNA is TGTGCCAGCAGTTCGGACAGGGCGGGCGAAAAACTGTTTTTT. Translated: CASSSDRAGEKLFF.

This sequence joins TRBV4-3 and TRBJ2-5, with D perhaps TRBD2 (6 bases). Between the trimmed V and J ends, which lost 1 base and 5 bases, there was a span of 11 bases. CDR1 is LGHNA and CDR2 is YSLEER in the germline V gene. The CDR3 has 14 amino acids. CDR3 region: CASSQARGRETQYF. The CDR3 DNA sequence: TGCGCCAGCAGCCAAGCTAGAGGGAGGGAGACCCAGTACTTC.

In nucleotides, the CDR3 is TGTGCCAGCAGCCATATGGACAGGGCTAGCACAGATACGCAGTATTTT. Translation gives CASSHMDRASTDTQYF. The V gene is TRBV5-8, the J gene TRBJ2-3; 8 bases line up with TRBD1. The CDR3 is 16 amino acids. Germline V lookup: CDR1 SGHTS, CDR2 YDEGEE. V was pared by 4 bases and J by 0 bases, with 7 bases of the junction left unmatched.

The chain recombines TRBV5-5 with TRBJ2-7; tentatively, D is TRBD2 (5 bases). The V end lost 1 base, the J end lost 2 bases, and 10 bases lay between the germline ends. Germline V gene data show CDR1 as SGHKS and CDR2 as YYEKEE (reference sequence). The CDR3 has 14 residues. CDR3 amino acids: CASSLRGIPYEQYF. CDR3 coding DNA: TGTGCCAGCAGCTTGAGAGGGATCCCCTACGAGCAGTACTTC.

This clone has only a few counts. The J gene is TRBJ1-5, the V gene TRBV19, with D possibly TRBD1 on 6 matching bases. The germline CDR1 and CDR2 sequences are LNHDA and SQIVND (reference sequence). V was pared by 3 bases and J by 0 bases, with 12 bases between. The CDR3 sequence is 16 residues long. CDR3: CASSIRGRYSNQPQHF. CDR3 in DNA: TGTGCCAGTAGTATCAGGGGTAGGTATAGCAATCAGCCCCAGCATTTT.

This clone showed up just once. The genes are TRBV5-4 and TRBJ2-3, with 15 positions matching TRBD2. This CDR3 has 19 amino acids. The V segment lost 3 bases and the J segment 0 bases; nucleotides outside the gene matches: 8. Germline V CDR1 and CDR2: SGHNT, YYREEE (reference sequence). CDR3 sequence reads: CASSSKGLAGGTSTDTQYF. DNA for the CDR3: TGTGCCAGCAGCTCCAAGGGACTAGCGGGGGGCACTAGCACAGATACGCAGTATTTT.

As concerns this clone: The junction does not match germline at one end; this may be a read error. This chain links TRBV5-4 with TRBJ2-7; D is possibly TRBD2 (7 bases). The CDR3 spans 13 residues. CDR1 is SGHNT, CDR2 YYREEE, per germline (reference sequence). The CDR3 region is CARSLGGGGEQYF. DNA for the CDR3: TGTGCCCGCAGCTTGGGGGGGGGCGGCGAGCAGTACTTC.